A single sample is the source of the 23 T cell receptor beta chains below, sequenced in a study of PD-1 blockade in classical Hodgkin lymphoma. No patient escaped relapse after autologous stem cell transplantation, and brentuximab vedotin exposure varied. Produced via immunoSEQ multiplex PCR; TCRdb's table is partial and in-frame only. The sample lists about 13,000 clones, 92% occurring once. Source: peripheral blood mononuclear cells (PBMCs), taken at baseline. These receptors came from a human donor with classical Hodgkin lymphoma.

The CDR3 sequence: CASSSGDRRNTEAFF. CDR3 DNA sequence: TGCGCCAGCAGCTCTGGGGACAGAAGGAACACTGAAGCTTTCTTT. The V gene is TRBV5-1, the J gene TRBJ1-1, with 7 bases identical to TRBD1. Germline values: CDR1 SGHRS, CDR2 YFSETQ. Trimming at V came to 3 bases and at J to 1 base, leaving 6 bases not matched to a gene. There are 15 residues in the CDR3. Full variable domain (outside the CDR3, taken from reference TRBV5-1 and TRBJ1-1): KAGVTQTPRYLIKTRGQQVTLSCSPISGHRSVSWYQQTPGQGLQFLFEYFSETQRNKGNFPGRFSGRQFSNSRSEMNVSTLELGDSALYLCASSSGDRRNTEAFFGQGTRLTVV.

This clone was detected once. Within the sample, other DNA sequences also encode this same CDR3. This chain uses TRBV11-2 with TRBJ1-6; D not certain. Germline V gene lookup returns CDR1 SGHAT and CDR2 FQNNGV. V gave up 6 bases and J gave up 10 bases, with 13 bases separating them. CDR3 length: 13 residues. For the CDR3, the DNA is TGTGCCAGCAGAGGAGCCAGCCGCTCACCCCTCCACTTT. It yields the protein CASRGASRSPLHF.

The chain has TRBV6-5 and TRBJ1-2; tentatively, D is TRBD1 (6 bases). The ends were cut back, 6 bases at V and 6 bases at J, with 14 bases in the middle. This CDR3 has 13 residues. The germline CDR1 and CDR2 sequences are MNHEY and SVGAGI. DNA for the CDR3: TGTGCCAGCAGAGAACAGGGAGGCCATGGCTACACCTTC. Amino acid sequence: CASREQGGHGYTF.

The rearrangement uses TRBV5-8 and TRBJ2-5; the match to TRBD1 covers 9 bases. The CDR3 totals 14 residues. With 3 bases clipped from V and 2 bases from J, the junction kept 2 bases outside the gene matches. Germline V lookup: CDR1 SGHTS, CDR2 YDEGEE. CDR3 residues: CASSWGQGQETQYF. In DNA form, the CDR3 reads TGTGCCAGCAGCTGGGGACAGGGACAAGAGACCCAGTACTTC.

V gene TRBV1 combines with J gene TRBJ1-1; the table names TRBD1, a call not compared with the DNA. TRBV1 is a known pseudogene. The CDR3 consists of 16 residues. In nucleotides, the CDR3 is TGCACCAGCAGCCAAGATACCGGACAGGGTAGGTGGGTAGCTTTCTTT. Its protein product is CTSSQDTGQGRWVAFF.

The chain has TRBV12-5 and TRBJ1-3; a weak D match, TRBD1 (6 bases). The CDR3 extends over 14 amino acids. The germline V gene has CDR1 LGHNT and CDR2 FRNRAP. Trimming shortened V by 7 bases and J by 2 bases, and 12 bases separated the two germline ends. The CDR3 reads CASARGGPGNTIYF. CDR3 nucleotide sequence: TGTGCTAGTGCCCGTGGGGGCCCTGGAAACACCATATATTTT.

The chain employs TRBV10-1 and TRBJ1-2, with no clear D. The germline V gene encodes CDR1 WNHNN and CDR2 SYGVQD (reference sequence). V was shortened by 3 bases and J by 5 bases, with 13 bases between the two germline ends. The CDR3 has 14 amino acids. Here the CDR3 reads CASSDTGMGYGYTF. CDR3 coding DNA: TGCGCCAGCAGTGATACCGGGATGGGGTATGGCTACACCTTC.

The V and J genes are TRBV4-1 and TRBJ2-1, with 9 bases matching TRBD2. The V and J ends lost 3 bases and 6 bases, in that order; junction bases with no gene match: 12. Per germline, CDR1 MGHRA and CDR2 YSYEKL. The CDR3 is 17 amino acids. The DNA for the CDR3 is TGCGCCAGCAGCCATGTTCCTAGCGGGATTCTAGGCAATGAGCAGTTCTTC. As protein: CASSHVPSGILGNEQFF.

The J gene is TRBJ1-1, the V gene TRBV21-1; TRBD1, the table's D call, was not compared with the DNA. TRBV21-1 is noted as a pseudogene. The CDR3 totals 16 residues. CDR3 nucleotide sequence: TGTGCCAGCAGCATCTCACAGGGGGCGCAGGACACTGAAGCTTTCTTT. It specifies CASSISQGAQDTEAFF.

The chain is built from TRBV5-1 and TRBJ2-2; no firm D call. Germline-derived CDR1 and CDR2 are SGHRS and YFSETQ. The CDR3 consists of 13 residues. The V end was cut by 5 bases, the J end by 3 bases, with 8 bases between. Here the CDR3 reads CASRTTYTGELFF. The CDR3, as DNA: TGCGCCAGCAGAACGACTTACACCGGGGAGCTGTTTTTT.

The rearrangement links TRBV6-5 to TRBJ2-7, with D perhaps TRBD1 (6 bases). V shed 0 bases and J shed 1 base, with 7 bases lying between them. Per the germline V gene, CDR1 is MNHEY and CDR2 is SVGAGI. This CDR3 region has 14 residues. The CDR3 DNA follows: TGTGCCAGCAGTTACTCCGGACAGTCCTACGAGCAGTACTTC. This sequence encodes CASSYSGQSYEQYF.

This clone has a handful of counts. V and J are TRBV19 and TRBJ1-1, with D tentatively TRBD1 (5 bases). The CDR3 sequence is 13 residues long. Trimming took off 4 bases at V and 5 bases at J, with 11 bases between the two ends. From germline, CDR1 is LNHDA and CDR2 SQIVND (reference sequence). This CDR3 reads CASSKGLLTEAFF. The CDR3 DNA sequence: TGTGCCAGTAGTAAGGGGCTCTTAACTGAAGCTTTCTTT.

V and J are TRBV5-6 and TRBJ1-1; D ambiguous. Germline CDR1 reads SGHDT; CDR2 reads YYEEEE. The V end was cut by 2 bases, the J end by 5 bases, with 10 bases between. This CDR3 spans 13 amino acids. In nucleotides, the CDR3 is TGTGCCAGCAGCTTCTTGCGTGGGACTGAAGCTTTCTTT. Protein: CASSFLRGTEAFF.

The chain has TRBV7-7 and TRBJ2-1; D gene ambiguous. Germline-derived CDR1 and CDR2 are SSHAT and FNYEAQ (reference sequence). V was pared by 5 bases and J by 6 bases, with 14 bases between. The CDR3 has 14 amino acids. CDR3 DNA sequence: TGTGCCAGCAGCGCAGCCGGAAGCCGCAATGAGCAGTTCTTC. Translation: CASSAAGSRNEQFF.

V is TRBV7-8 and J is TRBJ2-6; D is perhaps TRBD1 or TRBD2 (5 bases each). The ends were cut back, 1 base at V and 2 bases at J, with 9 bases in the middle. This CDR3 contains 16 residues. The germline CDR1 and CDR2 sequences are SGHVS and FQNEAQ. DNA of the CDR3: TGTGCCAGCAGCTTAGATGTGGGGGCTGGGGCCAACGTCCTGACTTTC. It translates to CASSLDVGAGANVLTF. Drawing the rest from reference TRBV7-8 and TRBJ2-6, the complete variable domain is GAGVSQSPRYKVAKRGQDVALRCDPISGHVSLFWYQQALGQGPEFLTYFQNEAQLDKSGLPSDRFFAERPEGSVSTLKIQRTQQEDSAVYLCASSLDVGAGANVLTFGAGSRLTVL.

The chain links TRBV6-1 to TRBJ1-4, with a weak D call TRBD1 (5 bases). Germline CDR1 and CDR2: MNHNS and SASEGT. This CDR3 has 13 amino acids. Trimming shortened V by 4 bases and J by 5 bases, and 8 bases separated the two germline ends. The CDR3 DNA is TGTGCCAGCAGTGCACAGGAAAATGAAAAACTGTTTTTT. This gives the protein CASSAQENEKLFF.

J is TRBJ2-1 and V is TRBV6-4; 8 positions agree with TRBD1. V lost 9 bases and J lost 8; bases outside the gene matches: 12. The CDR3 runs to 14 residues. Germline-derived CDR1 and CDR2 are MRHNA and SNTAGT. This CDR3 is CASSPSQGADEQFF. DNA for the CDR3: TGTGCCAGTTCTCCGAGTCAGGGGGCGGATGAGCAGTTCTTC.

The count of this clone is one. The CDR3 reads CASSTGYHEQYF. CDR3 nucleotide sequence: TGTGCCAGTAGTACAGGGTACCACGAGCAGTACTTC. V and J are TRBV19 and TRBJ2-7; D might be TRBD1 (5 bases). The CDR3 loop spans 12 amino acids. Germline assignment: CDR1 LNHDA and CDR2 SQIVND (reference sequence). Trimming removed 4 bases at V and 5 bases at J, with 9 bases between.

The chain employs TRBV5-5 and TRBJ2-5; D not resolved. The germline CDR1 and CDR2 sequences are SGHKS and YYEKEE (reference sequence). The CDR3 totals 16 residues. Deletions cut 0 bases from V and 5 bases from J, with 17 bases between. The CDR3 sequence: CASSLESFIDQETQYF. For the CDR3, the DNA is TGTGCCAGCAGCTTGGAAAGCTTCATTGATCAGGAGACCCAGTACTTC.

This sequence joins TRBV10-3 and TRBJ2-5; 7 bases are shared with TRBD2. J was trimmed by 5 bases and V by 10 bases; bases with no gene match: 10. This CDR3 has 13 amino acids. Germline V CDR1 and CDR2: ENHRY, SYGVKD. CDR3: CATGGREYETQYF. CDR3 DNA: TGTGCCACCGGAGGGCGGGAGTATGAGACCCAGTACTTC.

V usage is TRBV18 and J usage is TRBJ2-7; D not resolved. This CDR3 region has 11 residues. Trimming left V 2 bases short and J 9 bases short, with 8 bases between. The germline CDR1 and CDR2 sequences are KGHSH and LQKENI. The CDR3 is CASSPSSGQYF. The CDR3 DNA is TGTGCCAGCTCACCATCTTCTGGGCAGTACTTC.

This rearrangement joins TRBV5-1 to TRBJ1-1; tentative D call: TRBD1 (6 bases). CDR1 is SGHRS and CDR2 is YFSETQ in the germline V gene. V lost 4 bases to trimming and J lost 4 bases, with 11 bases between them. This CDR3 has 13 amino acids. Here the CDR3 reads CASSHDRRTEAFF. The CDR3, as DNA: TGCGCCAGCAGCCATGACAGGCGCACTGAAGCTTTCTTT.

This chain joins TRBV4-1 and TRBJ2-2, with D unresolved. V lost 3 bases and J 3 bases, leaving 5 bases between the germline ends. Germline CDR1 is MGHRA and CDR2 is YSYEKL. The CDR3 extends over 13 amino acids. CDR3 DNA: TGCGCCAGCAGCCACTTTGACACCGGGGAGCTGTTTTTT. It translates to CASSHFDTGELFF.